The sample holds one count of the clone carrying this T cell receptor (beta chain). What it recognizes is unknown. V was shortened by 0 bases and J by 5 bases, with 17 bases between the two germline ends. Germline V gene sequence: CDR1 SGDLS, CDR2 YYNGEE. The CDR3 is 17 residues long. These data belong to a study of cytomegalovirus exposure and HLA in healthy donors. Study-level points and caveats: A link between a missense DCLRE1C variant and TCR beta V- and J-gene trimming emerged from a later analysis. It was shown in a later analysis that HLA-associated TCR beta chains were more clonally expanded than other, equally common chains.

PCR involved 60 Vbeta and 13 Jbeta primers. Authors' methods: There were around 80 million unique TCR beta chains by a later count, and some 12 million of them were shared. Repertoires were generated with immunoSEQ multiplex PCR, while TCRdb's copy carries only in-frame clones and drops some. V, J and clone size derive from that table, while D and trimming were established from the DNA sequence. The repertoire holds over 100,000 clones, with 70% to 80% as singletons. The rearrangement joins TRBV9 to TRBJ1-4, with D unclear. The receptor was derived from a young woman in good health and CMV-seropositive. The material sequenced was PBMCs. The CDR3 nucleotides read TGTGCCAGCAGCGTAGCGGCACAGCAAACGATAAATGAAAAACTGTTTTTT. This codes for CASSVAAQQTINEKLFF. The entire variable domain, with the rest obtained from reference TRBV9 and TRBJ1-4, is as follows: DSGVTQTPKHLITATGQRVTLRCSPRSGDLSVYWYQQSLDQGLQFLIQYYNGEERAKGNILERFSAQQFPDLHSELNLSSLELGDSALYFCASSVAAQQTINEKLFFGSGTQLSVL.